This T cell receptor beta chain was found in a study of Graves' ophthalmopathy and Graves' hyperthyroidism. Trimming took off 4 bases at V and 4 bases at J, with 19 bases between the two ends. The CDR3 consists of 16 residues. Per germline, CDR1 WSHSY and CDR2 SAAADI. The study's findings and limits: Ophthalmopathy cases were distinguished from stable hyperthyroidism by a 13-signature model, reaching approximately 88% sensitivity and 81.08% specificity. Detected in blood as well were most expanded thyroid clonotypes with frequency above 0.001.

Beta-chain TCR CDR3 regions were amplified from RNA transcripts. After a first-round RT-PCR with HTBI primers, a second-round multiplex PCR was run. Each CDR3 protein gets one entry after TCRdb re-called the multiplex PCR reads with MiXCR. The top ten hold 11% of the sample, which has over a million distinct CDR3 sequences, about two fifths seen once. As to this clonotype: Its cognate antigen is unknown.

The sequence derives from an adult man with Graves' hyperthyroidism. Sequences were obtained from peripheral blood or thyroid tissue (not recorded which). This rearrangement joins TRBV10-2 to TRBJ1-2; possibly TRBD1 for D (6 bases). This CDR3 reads CASSGERGGNTYGYTF. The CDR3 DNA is TGCGCCAGCAGTGGTGAAAGGGGGGGAAACACCTATGGCTACACCTTC.